This TCR beta chain comes out of a study of immune cell composition in non-small cell lung cancer. The wider study: Most cases were lung adenocarcinoma or squamous cell carcinoma. General study findings and limits: Lung adenocarcinomas had lower top 10 clone scores and clonality than squamous tumours. No significant correlation existed between pack-years smoked and tumour clonality.

DNA was extracted from unsorted cell suspensions stored frozen. With regard to this clone: Its specificity is unknown.

This CDR3 has 14 amino acids. The V gene lost 5 bases and the J gene lost 4 bases, with 10 bases spanning the gap. CDR1 and CDR2 (germline): SGHRS, YFSETQ. Libraries were prepared by immunoSEQ multiplex PCR; TCRdb keeps only in-frame clonotypes and omits some of them. Of over 2,000 clones in the sample, 82% are singletons; the top ten hold 30% to 45%. Sequencing was performed on lung tumor tissue. J is TRBJ1-6 and V is TRBV5-1; possible D gene TRBD1, 5 bases. The TCR was taken from a human donor with non-small cell lung cancer. The CDR3 DNA sequence: TGCGCCAGCAGGCAGGGCGAGTATAATTCACCCCTCCACTTT. Its translation is CASRQGEYNSPLHF.